The rows below give T cell receptor beta chains drawn from one sample of a study of T-cell memory formation after mild COVID-19. TCRdb called the 5' RACE reads again in MiXCR, with one record for every CDR3 protein. The top ten clones hold about 8.7% of a sample with around 530,000 distinct CDR3 sequences, roughly 20% of them seen once. Sequenced input: PBMCs or a T cell subset sorted from them (not recorded which). These receptor sequences come from an adult woman who had mild COVID-19 (a few samples of this study predate the infection). Cell type and time point are not known. Each CDR3 is given with its conserved first and last residue. Fields, in order: D gene, clone size, V gene, J gene, CDR3 protein, CDR3 DNA. A D gene is named only where the DNA matches it firmly. For some rows the clone size is stated as once, few or many, or as a class when expanded; others skip it.

d_call: -; clone_size: few; v_call: TRBV20-1; j_call: TRBJ2-1; cdr3_aa: CSARLGRYNEQFF; cdr3_nt: TGCAGTGCTAGACTTGGGCGGTACAATGAGCAGTTCTTC
d_call: -; clone_size: -; v_call: TRBV5-6; j_call: TRBJ2-3; cdr3_aa: CASTGGPRDTDTQYF; cdr3_nt: TGTGCCAGCACCGGCGGCCCCCGAGACACAGATACGCAGTATTTT
d_call: -; clone_size: few; v_call: TRBV14; j_call: TRBJ1-2; cdr3_aa: CASSQDGYLEGYTF; cdr3_nt: TGTGCCAGCAGCCAAGATGGATATCTGGAGGGCTACACCTTC
d_call: -; clone_size: few; v_call: TRBV14; j_call: TRBJ2-2; cdr3_aa: CASSQIGRGTGELFF; cdr3_nt: TGTGCCAGCAGCCAAATAGGACGTGGCACCGGGGAGCTGTTTTTT
d_call: -; clone_size: few; v_call: TRBV19; j_call: TRBJ2-1; cdr3_aa: CASSPLGSSYNEQFF; cdr3_nt: TGTGCCAGTAGCCCTCTGGGGAGCTCCTACAATGAGCAGTTCTTC
d_call: TRBD1; clone_size: -; v_call: TRBV5-4; j_call: TRBJ1-2; cdr3_aa: CASSLKSRGQGAGGYTF; cdr3_nt: TGTGCCAGCAGCCTTAAATCGAGGGGACAGGGGGCTGGTGGCTACACCTTC
d_call: -; clone_size: few; v_call: TRBV5-1; j_call: TRBJ2-1; cdr3_aa: CASSLVQISFVRDNEQFF; cdr3_nt: TGCGCCAGCAGCTTGGTCCAAATTTCATTCGTCCGGGATAATGAGCAGTTCTTC
d_call: -; clone_size: -; v_call: TRBV28; j_call: TRBJ2-1; cdr3_aa: CASSLSGSNEQFF; cdr3_nt: TGTGCCAGCAGTTTATCAGGGAGCAATGAGCAGTTCTTC
d_call: TRBD1; clone_size: -; v_call: TRBV5-5; j_call: TRBJ2-7; cdr3_aa: CASSPRDRETYEQYF; cdr3_nt: TGTGCCAGCAGCCCCAGGGACAGGGAAACCTACGAGCAGTACTTC
d_call: TRBD2; clone_size: few; v_call: TRBV7-9; j_call: TRBJ2-3; cdr3_aa: CASSSSTRRLAGDTQYF; cdr3_nt: TGTGCCAGCAGCTCATCCACAAGGCGACTAGCGGGAGATACGCAGTATTTT
d_call: TRBD2; clone_size: -; v_call: TRBV7-3; j_call: TRBJ2-2; cdr3_aa: CASTATSGHTGELFF; cdr3_nt: TGTGCCAGCACCGCGACTAGCGGCCACACCGGGGAGCTGTTTTTT
d_call: TRBD2; clone_size: many; v_call: TRBV7-7; j_call: TRBJ2-1; cdr3_aa: CASSPWTSLSSYNEQFF; cdr3_nt: TGTGCCAGCAGCCCATGGACTAGCCTGAGCTCCTACAATGAGCAGTTCTTC
d_call: -; clone_size: -; v_call: TRBV6-1; j_call: TRBJ1-2; cdr3_aa: CASYPGDTKNYGYTF; cdr3_nt: TGTGCCTCCTATCCCGGGGACACAAAGAACTATGGCTACACCTTC
d_call: -; clone_size: few; v_call: TRBV20-1; j_call: TRBJ2-7; cdr3_aa: CSARGGFFPIYEQYF; cdr3_nt: TGCAGTGCTAGAGGAGGTTTTTTCCCCATCTACGAGCAGTACTTC
d_call: -; clone_size: once; v_call: TRBV12-3/TRBV12-4; j_call: TRBJ1-4; cdr3_aa: CASSWANEKLFF; cdr3_nt: TGTGCCAGCAGTTGGGCTAATGAAAAACTGTTTTTT
d_call: -; clone_size: -; v_call: TRBV6-5; j_call: TRBJ2-1; cdr3_aa: CASSYLGGPYNEQFF; cdr3_nt: TGTGCCAGCAGTTACCTCGGGGGGCCCTACAATGAGCAGTTCTTC
d_call: -; clone_size: -; v_call: TRBV6-6; j_call: TRBJ2-2; cdr3_aa: CASKEITNTGELFF; cdr3_nt: TGTGCCAGCAAGGAGATAACGAACACCGGGGAGCTGTTTTTT
d_call: -; clone_size: -; v_call: TRBV5-4; j_call: TRBJ2-7; cdr3_aa: CASSLGQSAVYEQYF; cdr3_nt: TGTGCCAGCAGCTTGGGACAGTCTGCCGTCTACGAGCAGTACTTC
d_call: TRBD2; clone_size: -; v_call: TRBV7-9; j_call: TRBJ2-7; cdr3_aa: CASRSSGRSGEQYF; cdr3_nt: TGTGCCAGCAGATCTAGCGGGAGGTCGGGTGAGCAGTACTTC
d_call: TRBD2; clone_size: few; v_call: TRBV7-6; j_call: TRBJ2-5; cdr3_aa: CASSAGLAGVTQYF; cdr3_nt: TGTGCCAGCAGCGCGGGACTAGCGGGGGTTACCCAGTACTTC
d_call: -; clone_size: few; v_call: TRBV4-1; j_call: TRBJ1-1; cdr3_aa: CASSHPSARNTEAFF; cdr3_nt: TGCGCCAGCAGCCACCCTAGCGCTAGGAACACTGAAGCTTTCTTT
d_call: -; clone_size: -; v_call: TRBV10-3; j_call: TRBJ1-6; cdr3_aa: CAISEAGGRGNSPLHF; cdr3_nt: TGTGCCATCAGTGAGGCCGGCGGGCGTGGGAATTCACCCCTCCACTTT
d_call: -; clone_size: few; v_call: TRBV24-1; j_call: TRBJ2-7; cdr3_aa: CATSDELAHEQYF; cdr3_nt: TGTGCCACCAGTGATGAATTGGCCCACGAGCAGTACTTC
d_call: -; clone_size: -; v_call: TRBV6-6; j_call: TRBJ2-7; cdr3_aa: CASTLGGTSYEQYF; cdr3_nt: TGTGCCAGCACCCTAGGCGGGACGTCATACGAGCAGTACTTC
d_call: TRBD1; clone_size: -; v_call: TRBV24-1; j_call: TRBJ2-2; cdr3_aa: CATQRTGETTGELFF; cdr3_nt: TGTGCCACTCAACGAACAGGGGAGACCACCGGGGAGCTGTTTTTT
d_call: TRBD1; clone_size: -; v_call: TRBV7-6; j_call: TRBJ2-1; cdr3_aa: CASSSDAGQGKFF; cdr3_nt: TGTGCCAGCAGCTCTGACGCGGGACAGGGGAAGTTCTTC
d_call: TRBD1; clone_size: few; v_call: TRBV5-1; j_call: TRBJ1-1; cdr3_aa: CASSLDRGQRNTEAFF; cdr3_nt: TGCGCCAGCAGCTTGGACAGGGGGCAAAGGAACACTGAAGCTTTCTTT
d_call: -; clone_size: -; v_call: TRBV7-9; j_call: TRBJ2-5; cdr3_aa: CASSLAPRVEETQYF; cdr3_nt: TGTGCCAGCAGCTTAGCGCCCAGGGTAGAAGAGACCCAGTACTTC
d_call: -; clone_size: few; v_call: TRBV2; j_call: TRBJ2-2; cdr3_aa: CASSLTRTANTGELFF; cdr3_nt: TGTGCCAGCAGCTTAACACGGACAGCGAACACCGGGGAGCTGTTTTTT
d_call: TRBD2; clone_size: -; v_call: TRBV7-6; j_call: TRBJ2-1; cdr3_aa: CASSLTSGPTSSYNEQFF; cdr3_nt: TGTGCCAGCAGCCTCACTAGCGGGCCCACAAGCTCCTACAATGAGCAGTTCTTC
d_call: -; clone_size: few; v_call: TRBV5-1; j_call: TRBJ2-2; cdr3_aa: CASRSAETSNTGELFF; cdr3_nt: TGCGCCAGCAGATCCGCGGAGACTTCGAACACCGGGGAGCTGTTTTTT
d_call: -; clone_size: -; v_call: TRBV7-2; j_call: TRBJ2-3; cdr3_aa: CASSLGAGRRADTQYF; cdr3_nt: TGTGCCAGCAGCCTAGGCGCCGGGCGGAGGGCAGATACGCAGTATTTT
d_call: -; clone_size: few; v_call: TRBV28; j_call: TRBJ2-7; cdr3_aa: CASSYVAAGTGAYEQYF; cdr3_nt: TGTGCCAGCAGTTACGTTGCGGCCGGGACTGGAGCCTACGAGCAGTACTTC
d_call: TRBD2; clone_size: -; v_call: TRBV29-1; j_call: TRBJ2-5; cdr3_aa: CSVAHSGRETQYF; cdr3_nt: TGCAGCGTTGCTCATAGCGGGAGAGAGACCCAGTACTTC
d_call: -; clone_size: -; v_call: TRBV6-5; j_call: TRBJ1-2; cdr3_aa: CASSAQGHYGYTF; cdr3_nt: TGTGCCAGCAGTGCACAAGGGCACTATGGCTACACCTTC
d_call: TRBD2; clone_size: -; v_call: TRBV13; j_call: TRBJ2-1; cdr3_aa: CASSLGLAGPSSYNEQFF; cdr3_nt: TGTGCCAGCAGCTTAGGTCTAGCGGGACCCAGCTCCTACAATGAGCAGTTCTTC
d_call: -; clone_size: few; v_call: TRBV20-1; j_call: TRBJ2-1; cdr3_aa: CSARGSETDTYNEQFF; cdr3_nt: TGCAGTGCTAGAGGGAGTGAGACAGACACGTACAATGAGCAGTTCTTC
d_call: -; clone_size: -; v_call: TRBV7-9; j_call: TRBJ2-1; cdr3_aa: CASSARGTDNEQFF; cdr3_nt: TGTGCCAGCAGCGCCCGAGGGACTGACAATGAGCAGTTCTTC
d_call: -; clone_size: -; v_call: TRBV11-2; j_call: TRBJ2-5; cdr3_aa: CASSQQGLQETQYF; cdr3_nt: TGTGCCAGCAGCCAACAGGGACTCCAGGAGACCCAGTACTTC
d_call: -; clone_size: -; v_call: TRBV5-4; j_call: TRBJ2-5; cdr3_aa: CASSRARGTEETQYF; cdr3_nt: TGTGCCAGCAGCCGAGCACGGGGGACGGAAGAGACCCAGTACTTC
d_call: TRBD2; clone_size: -; v_call: TRBV12-3/TRBV12-4; j_call: TRBJ2-1; cdr3_aa: CASRGLAGVHEQFF; cdr3_nt: TGTGCCAGCAGGGGACTAGCGGGGGTTCACGAGCAGTTCTTC
d_call: TRBD2; clone_size: few; v_call: TRBV27; j_call: TRBJ2-5; cdr3_aa: CASSDLAGIQETQYF; cdr3_nt: TGTGCCAGCAGTGACCTAGCGGGGATACAAGAGACCCAGTACTTC
d_call: -; clone_size: -; v_call: TRBV7-2; j_call: TRBJ1-2; cdr3_aa: CASSLVLLRDGDYGYTF; cdr3_nt: TGTGCCAGCAGCTTAGTCCTCCTCCGGGACGGGGACTATGGCTACACCTTC
d_call: -; clone_size: few; v_call: TRBV7-2; j_call: TRBJ2-1; cdr3_aa: CASWQGGTSHEQFF; cdr3_nt: TGTGCCAGCTGGCAGGGGGGCACTAGCCATGAGCAGTTCTTC
d_call: -; clone_size: -; v_call: TRBV20-1; j_call: TRBJ2-7; cdr3_aa: CSATTWRTDGDEQYF; cdr3_nt: TGCAGTGCCACCACGTGGCGCACAGATGGTGACGAGCAGTACTTC
d_call: -; clone_size: few; v_call: TRBV5-4; j_call: TRBJ2-1; cdr3_aa: CASSPRAVGNEQFF; cdr3_nt: TGTGCCAGCAGCCCGAGGGCAGTTGGCAATGAGCAGTTCTTC
d_call: -; clone_size: many; v_call: TRBV2; j_call: TRBJ1-1; cdr3_aa: CASSLDSNTEAFF; cdr3_nt: TGTGCCAGCAGCTTAGATTCGAACACTGAAGCTTTCTTT
d_call: -; clone_size: -; v_call: TRBV6-6; j_call: TRBJ1-2; cdr3_aa: CASSSGYDGYTF; cdr3_nt: TGTGCCAGCAGCTCAGGGTACGACGGCTACACCTTC
d_call: -; clone_size: -; v_call: TRBV4-3; j_call: TRBJ2-1; cdr3_aa: CASSQVSRSSSYNEQFF; cdr3_nt: TGCGCCAGCAGCCAAGTTAGTCGGTCAAGCTCCTACAATGAGCAGTTCTTC
d_call: -; clone_size: many; v_call: TRBV19; j_call: TRBJ2-1; cdr3_aa: CASSAGGDYNEQFF; cdr3_nt: TGTGCCAGTAGTGCTGGCGGGGACTACAATGAGCAGTTCTTC
d_call: -; clone_size: -; v_call: TRBV5-6; j_call: TRBJ1-1; cdr3_aa: CASSLPTGGKTEAFF; cdr3_nt: TGTGCCAGCAGCTTGCCAACAGGTGGGAAGACTGAAGCTTTCTTT
d_call: TRBD1; clone_size: few; v_call: TRBV7-9; j_call: TRBJ1-4; cdr3_aa: CASSFGTGAEINEKLFF; cdr3_nt: TGTGCCAGCAGCTTCGGGACAGGGGCGGAGATTAATGAAAAACTGTTTTTT
d_call: TRBD1; clone_size: -; v_call: TRBV19; j_call: TRBJ1-1; cdr3_aa: CASSMYTGASEAFF; cdr3_nt: TGTGCCAGTAGTATGTATACAGGGGCCTCTGAAGCTTTCTTT
d_call: -; clone_size: -; v_call: TRBV12-2; j_call: TRBJ1-2; cdr3_aa: CASRSRGQGASNYGYTF; cdr3_nt: TGTGCAAGTCGCTCAAGAGGACAGGGGGCTTCTAACTATGGCTACACCTTC
d_call: -; clone_size: -; v_call: TRBV29-1; j_call: TRBJ2-7; cdr3_aa: CSVGTVYEQYF; cdr3_nt: TGCAGCGTTGGCACAGTCTACGAGCAGTACTTC
d_call: -; clone_size: -; v_call: TRBV29-1; j_call: TRBJ1-3; cdr3_aa: CSVEVSAYGNTIYF; cdr3_nt: TGCAGCGTTGAAGTGTCAGCGTACGGAAACACCATATATTTT
d_call: -; clone_size: few; v_call: TRBV7-9; j_call: TRBJ2-1; cdr3_aa: CASRHDPPQFF; cdr3_nt: TGTGCCAGCAGGCACGACCCCCCCCAGTTCTTC